This passage covers 15 T cell receptor beta chains from one sample sequenced in a study of blood T cells in healthy people across ages. Next came a second PCR, run for about 6 to 12 cycles, which used a sample-barcoded 5' primer along with a J-beta primer mix. TCRdb reprocessed the 5' RACE reads via MiXCR and lists one record per CDR3 protein. This sample has more than 700,000 distinct CDR3 sequences, with approximately 53% found just once. The sample comprised blood. All receptors come from a man of 80 years or more in good health.

The V gene is TRBV25-1, the J gene TRBJ1-5, with no clear D. CDR3 size: 14 residues. Germline loops: CDR1 MGHDK, CDR2 SYGVNS. V shed 4 bases and J shed 2 bases, with 9 bases lying between them. The CDR3 bases are TGTGCCAGCAGTGTAGGAAGTGGCAATCAGCCCCAGCATTTT. As protein: CASSVGSGNQPQHF.

V and J are TRBV20-1 and TRBJ2-4; 7 bases match TRBD1. TRBJ2-7 explains the end of the DNA better; the J call may be wrong. The CDR3 loop spans 13 amino acids. Germline V gene data show CDR1 as DFQATT and CDR2 as SNEGSKA (reference sequence). The CDR3 is CSATPGTVYEQYF. CDR3 nucleotides: TGCAGTGCTACCCCTGGGACAGTCTACGAGCAGTACTTC.

This clonotype appeared a few times. The V and J genes are TRBV7-2 and TRBJ2-1; D gene ambiguous. The CDR3 is 15 residues long. V was shortened by 3 bases and J by 1 base, with 10 bases between the two germline ends. Looked up from germline, CDR1 is SGHTA and CDR2 is FQGNSA. This CDR3 is CASSLSERSYNEQFF. The CDR3, as DNA: TGTGCCAGCAGCTTGAGCGAGAGGTCCTACAATGAGCAGTTCTTC.

This clonotype turned up a few times. This chain joins TRBV29-1 and TRBJ2-4; a weak D match, TRBD2 (5 bases). Germline V gene sequence: CDR1 SQVTM, CDR2 ANQGSEA. This CDR3 region has 11 residues. Trimming took off 8 bases at V and 8 bases at J, with 13 bases between the two ends. The CDR3 DNA follows: TGCAGCCTATGGAAGGGAGACATTCAGTACTTC. It translates to CSLWKGDIQYF.

This clonotype was counted only a few times. V gene TRBV4-1 combines with J gene TRBJ2-5; TRBD1 matches 12 bases. Trimming took 1 base from V and 5 from J; bases not matched to a gene: 5. The CDR3 has 16 residues. CDR1 is MGHRA, CDR2 YSYEKL, per germline. The CDR3 DNA reads TGCGCCAGCAGCCAAGCGGGGACAGGGGGCTCGGAGACCCAGTACTTC. Translation: CASSQAGTGGSETQYF.

This clonotype has just a few counts. The rearrangement joins TRBV27 to TRBJ2-4; TRBD1 aligns across 9 bases. The DNA end is more similar to TRBJ2-7, so the J call may be wrong. The CDR3 is 15 amino acids. Germline values: CDR1 MNHEY, CDR2 SMNVEV (reference sequence). The CDR3 region has the DNA TGTGCCAGCAGTTTGGCCGGGACAGGGCTTTACGAGCAGTACTTC. Its translation: CASSLAGTGLYEQYF.

V gene TRBV5-1 combines with J gene TRBJ2-3; weak D call: TRBD2 (6 bases). CDR1 is SGHRS and CDR2 is YFSETQ in the germline V gene. There are 17 residues in the CDR3. The ends were cut back, 2 bases at V and 14 bases at J, with 30 bases in the middle. CDR3 sequence: CASSLNRDSGEHRYAYF. The CDR3 DNA is TGCGCCAGCAGCTTAAACCGGGACTCCGGAGAGCACAGATACGCGTATTTT. Drawing the rest from reference TRBV5-1 and TRBJ2-3, the complete variable domain is KAGVTQTPRYLIKTRGQQVTLSCSPISGHRSVSWYQQTPGQGLQFLFEYFSETQRNKGNFPGRFSGRQFSNSRSEMNVSTLELGDSALYLCASSLNRDSGEHRYAYFGPGTRLTVL.

The chain combines TRBV6-1 with TRBJ2-5; D is unclear. CDR3 length equals 13 residues. Germline assignment: CDR1 MNHNS and CDR2 SASEGT. V lost 5 bases to trimming and J lost 3 bases, with 10 bases between them. CDR3 DNA: TGTGCCAGCAGTTGGACGCCCAAAGAGACCCAGTACTTC. Its protein product is CASSWTPKETQYF.

This chain links TRBV3-1 with TRBJ2-1, with TRBD2 as a possible D gene (6 bases). This CDR3 spans 15 amino acids. Germline CDR1 and CDR2: LGHDT and YNNKEL (reference sequence). Trimming shortened V by 0 bases and J by 10 bases, and 16 bases separated the two germline ends. Here the CDR3 reads CASSQDGAGPWEQFF. The CDR3 nucleotides are TGTGCCAGCAGCCAAGATGGGGCGGGGCCCTGGGAGCAGTTCTTC.

The table lists this clonotype with a few counts. The chain couples TRBV20-1 to TRBJ2-7, with TRBD2 matching over 8 bases. The assigned J gene may be wrong: the sequence end matches TRBJ2-1 better. This CDR3 region has 15 residues. Germline V gene data show CDR1 as DFQATT and CDR2 as SNEGSKA (reference sequence). DNA of the CDR3: TGCAGTGCTAGAGATCCGGGACTAGGGAGAAATGAGCAGTTCTTC. Translation: CSARDPGLGRNEQFF.

This clonotype was found once. The rearrangement links TRBV5-1 to TRBJ1-4; D gene unclear. Trimming stripped 0 bases from V and 7 bases from J, with 16 bases between. Germline V gene data show CDR1 as SGHRS and CDR2 as YFSETQ. The CDR3 loop spans 16 amino acids. The CDR3 loop reads CASSLAGKNNPEKLFF. CDR3 sequence (DNA): TGCGCCAGCAGCTTGGCCGGAAAAAACAATCCTGAAAAACTGTTTTTT. The entire variable domain, with the rest obtained from reference TRBV5-1 and TRBJ1-4, is as follows: KAGVTQTPRYLIKTRGQQVTLSCSPISGHRSVSWYQQTPGQGLQFLFEYFSETQRNKGNFPGRFSGRQFSNSRSEMNVSTLELGDSALYLCASSLAGKNNPEKLFFGSGTQLSVL.

The chain links TRBV6-2 or TRBV6-3 to TRBJ2-7; TRBD2 is a possible D gene (6 bases). V dropped 5 bases and J dropped 2 bases, with 19 bases sitting between them. Germline CDR1 MNHEY, CDR2 SVGEGT. The CDR3 is 16 amino acids. The CDR3 spells CASSRVRTTEPYEQYF. Written as DNA, the CDR3 is TGTGCCAGCAGTCGGGTCAGGACTACAGAACCCTACGAGCAGTACTTC.

This clonotype was picked up one time. The chain carries TRBV12-3 or TRBV12-4 and TRBJ2-5; D possibly uses TRBD1 or TRBD2 (6 bases each). V lost 2 bases, J lost 11 bases, and 21 bases lay in between. The CDR3 consists of 15 residues. The CDR3: CASSLRGYGGHEQYF. The CDR3 DNA is TGTGCCAGCAGTTTAAGGGGGTACGGGGGCCATGAGCAGTACTTC.

In its sample, this clonotype was seen a few times. The chain recombines TRBV29-1 with TRBJ2-7; 7 bases agree with TRBD1. The length of the CDR3 is 13 residues. V lost 2 bases and J lost 5; bases outside the gene matches: 6. In germline, CDR1 is SQVTM, CDR2 ANQGSEA. CDR3 nucleotide sequence: TGCAGCGTTGAAAGGACAGGATCCCACGAGCAGTACTTC. Translation gives CSVERTGSHEQYF.

This clonotype was seen more than once but under ten times. The chain links TRBV3-1 to TRBJ2-5; no reliable D call. Germline lookup yields CDR1 LGHDT and CDR2 YNNKEL (reference sequence). The CDR3 spans 11 residues. The V end was cut by 4 bases, the J end by 9 bases, with 9 bases between. This chain's CDR3 is CASSRQKAQYF. CDR3 in DNA: TGTGCCAGCAGCCGACAAAAAGCCCAGTACTTC.